These 4 T cell receptor beta chains were sequenced from one sample in a study of cytomegalovirus exposure and HLA in healthy donors. Assay: immunoSEQ multiplex PCR; the TCRdb copy retains only in-frame clones and omits some. The table shows about 240,000 clones, with about 90% occurring only once. The specimen was PBMCs. Every receptor here comes from a woman in her 30s in good health and CMV-seropositive.

This clone came up once. The chain combines TRBV28 with TRBJ1-5; TRBD1 matches 8 bases. The CDR3 runs 16 residues. V trimming: 1 base; J trimming: 6 bases; junction bases outside the gene matches: 8. Germline CDR1 and CDR2: MDHEN and SYDVKM. CDR3 bases: TGTGCCAGCAGTTTATACCAGGGGGCAAGGAGTCAGCCCCAGCATTTT. Amino acid sequence: CASSLYQGARSQPQHF.

J is TRBJ2-1 and V is TRBV29-1, with 11 bases matching TRBD1. J was trimmed by 4 bases and V by 4 bases; bases with no gene match: 9. In germline, CDR1 is SQVTM, CDR2 ANQGSEA. CDR3 length: 16 residues. The CDR3 DNA follows: TGCAGCGTTGGGGCAGGACAGGGGGCTTTATACAATGAGCAGTTCTTC. Its translation is CSVGAGQGALYNEQFF.

The CDR3 loop is CASSFESGTEAFF. CDR3 nucleotides: TGTGCCAGCAGCTTCGAGTCCGGCACTGAAGCTTTCTTT. The V call is TRBV7-9, the J call TRBJ1-1; no firm D call. V was clipped by 3 bases and J by 4 bases, with 9 bases between them. The germline CDR1 and CDR2 sequences are SEHNR and FQNEAQ (reference sequence). There are 13 residues in the CDR3.

The chain has TRBV19 and TRBJ2-7; D may be TRBD2 (7 bases). Germline CDR1 and CDR2: LNHDA and SQIVND (reference sequence). The CDR3 sequence is 15 residues long. V was pared by 1 base and J by 1 base, with 11 bases between. The CDR3 here is CASSIGAGASYEQYF. DNA of the CDR3: TGTGCCAGTAGTATAGGGGCGGGGGCATCCTACGAGCAGTACTTC.